This T cell receptor beta chain was retrieved from a study of blood T cell repertoires in COVID-19. Looking at the study overall: Acute and convalescent COVID-19 specimens originated in the United States, Italy and Spain. PBMCs, B-cell-depleted T cells, or T cells provided the cDNA or gDNA that made up the material.

The CDR3 has 16 amino acids. The V gene end was trimmed by 1 base and the J gene end by 5 bases; junction bases not matched to a gene: 4. Germline CDR1 reads SGHTA; CDR2 reads FQGNSA. Using immunoSEQ multiplex PCR, the repertoire was profiled, and TCRdb retains in-frame clones only, with some absent. The sample contains roughly 150,000 clones, around 88% of which appear only once. The chain recombines TRBV7-2 with TRBJ2-1; 11 nucleotides agree with TRBD2. The source material was peripheral blood. The TCR comes from a woman aged 70 to 79 who had recovered from COVID-19. CDR3 protein: CASSLGGTSGHNEQFF. CDR3 in DNA: TGTGCCAGCAGCTTAGGGGGGACTAGCGGACACAATGAGCAGTTCTTC.